This entry describes one T cell receptor (beta chain). V shed 5 bases and J shed 4 bases, with 11 bases lying between them. CDR1 and CDR2 from the germline V gene are KGHSH and LQKENI. There are 13 residues in the CDR3. These data originate in a study of T cell responses to AZD1222 COVID-19 vaccine. Sequencing used immunoSEQ multiplex PCR; TCRdb keeps in-frame clones, though not all of them. Of roughly 200,000 clones listed, over 80% are singletons. This TCR was recovered from an adult who received the MenACWY meningococcal vaccine as a control. V and J are TRBV18 and TRBJ1-1; D not resolved. The specimen comprised peripheral blood, sampled 28 days after the second dose of the MenACWY control vaccine. This CDR3 is CASSEDGSTEAFF. CDR3 nucleotide sequence: TGTGCCAGCTCAGAGGACGGGAGCACTGAAGCTTTCTTT.